The 3 T cell receptor beta chains given below trace back to one sample, sequenced in a study of T-cell memory formation after mild COVID-19 (dated by TCRdb to the early 2020s). Library prep was done by 5' RACE. Sequenced using an Illumina NovaSeq 6000. TCRdb passed the public sequencing reads through fastp at Q25 and MiXCR, retaining productive beta sequences. Under each unique CDR3 protein, matching rows form one entry showing the most common genes and DNA. Counted in this sample were approximately 150,000 distinct CDR3 sequences; 5.5% to 7% of them appeared once. The ten largest clones take up approximately 2% of the sample. Sequences were obtained from PBMCs or a T cell subset sorted from them (not recorded which). These TCRs come from an adult woman who had mild COVID-19 (a few samples of this study predate the infection). The sample titles of this study are shuffled in the database, so cell type and time point are left out; the donor was told from shared clones.

This clonotype has at least ten counts. The V call is TRBV20-1, the J call TRBJ2-1; possibly TRBD2 for D (5 bases). There are 17 residues in the CDR3. CDR1 is DFQATT and CDR2 is SNEGSKA in the germline V gene (reference sequence). Trimming cost V 0 bases and J 0 bases, with 15 bases left between them. Here the CDR3 reads CSARDRASWSSYNEQFF. CDR3 coding DNA: TGCAGTGCTAGAGATCGGGCTAGCTGGAGCTCCTACAATGAGCAGTTCTTC.

This clonotype turned up a few times. The gene calls are TRBV7-3 and TRBJ1-1; 7 positions agree with TRBD1. The CDR3 totals 16 residues. The J segment lost 5 bases and the V segment lost 5 bases, leaving 14 bases of the junction unmatched. Germline CDR1 is SGHTA and CDR2 is FQGTGA. The CDR3 DNA reads as TGTGCCAGCAGCCCCGGGAATTCGGCAGGGGGAACTGAAGCTTTCTTT. Residues: CASSPGNSAGGTEAFF.

This clonotype was detected ten times or more. The chain recombines TRBV5-1 with TRBJ2-7; 9 nucleotides agree with TRBD2. The V gene's germline CDR1 is SGHRS and CDR2 YFSETQ. J lost 6 bases, V lost 0 bases, and 7 bases had no gene match. The CDR3 length is 15 residues. CDR3 amino acids: CASSLEAGGPGEQYF. The CDR3 nucleotides read TGCGCCAGCAGCTTGGAGGCGGGAGGGCCTGGCGAGCAGTACTTC.